This T cell receptor (beta chain) was observed in a study of siplizumab effects on memory and regulatory T cells. General study findings and limits: Naive or memory phenotype assignment was not possible for roughly 75-96% of proliferating CD4+ or CD8+ clones.

The CDR3 loop spans 13 amino acids. V lost 2 bases, J lost 4 bases, and 7 bases lay in between. Measured with immunoSEQ multiplex PCR; TCRdb has only the in-frame clones, and not every one. Of some 96,000 clones detected, about nine tenths appear once; the ten largest clones hold 0.14% to 0.15%. Details on this clone: Its antigen is currently unknown.

V and J are TRBV5-3 and TRBJ1-5; no reliable D call. TRBV5-3 is noted as an ORF with a role that remains uncertain. This clonotype was obtained from a human donor in good health. Sequencing input: CD4+ T cells sorted from blood. CDR3 sequence: CARSFNRNQPQHF. The CDR3 DNA reads TGTGCCAGAAGCTTCAACAGAAATCAGCCCCAGCATTTT.